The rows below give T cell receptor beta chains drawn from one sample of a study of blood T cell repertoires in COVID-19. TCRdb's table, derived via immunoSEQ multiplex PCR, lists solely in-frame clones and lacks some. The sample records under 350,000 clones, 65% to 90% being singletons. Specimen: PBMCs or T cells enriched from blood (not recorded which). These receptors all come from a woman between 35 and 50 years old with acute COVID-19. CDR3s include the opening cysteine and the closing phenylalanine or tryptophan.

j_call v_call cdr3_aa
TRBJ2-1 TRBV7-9 CASSHLLWGFHSYNEQFF
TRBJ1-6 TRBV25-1 CASSGLQGQSPLHF
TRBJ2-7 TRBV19 CASARKQGEQYF
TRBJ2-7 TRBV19 CASSKIPGLASSYEQYF
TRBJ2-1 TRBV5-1 CASSLYGLDYNEQFF
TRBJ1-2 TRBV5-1 CASSLATGGNYGYTF
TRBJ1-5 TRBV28 CASTLRGQPQHF
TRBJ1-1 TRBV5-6 CASSFTGTVWDTEAFF
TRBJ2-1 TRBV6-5 CASSYSAGGPHNEQFF
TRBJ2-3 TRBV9 CASSVVGAGSTDTQYF
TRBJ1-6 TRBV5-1 CASSLVGAGVNSPLHF
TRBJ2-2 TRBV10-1 CASSESENPGELFF
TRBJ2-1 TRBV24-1 CATSDSSGSSYNEQFF
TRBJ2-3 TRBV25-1 CASSEYRTGAADTQYF
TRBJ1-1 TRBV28 CASISAGRDTEAFF
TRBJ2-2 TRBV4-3 CASSQGRSLAGGRTGELFF
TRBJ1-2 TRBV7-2 CASSPQTGYGYTF
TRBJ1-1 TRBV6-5 CASSLHRVRDTEAFF
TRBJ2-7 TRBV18 CASSPQETRAEQYF
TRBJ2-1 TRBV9 CASSPRTSLDEQFF
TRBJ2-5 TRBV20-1 CSYRYQETQYF
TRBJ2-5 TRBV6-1 CASSETDRGETQYF
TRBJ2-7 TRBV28 CASSLIWGGTGSYEQYF
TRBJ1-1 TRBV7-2 CASSPQGLTNTEAFF
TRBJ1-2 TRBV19 CASSFWDRDYGYTF
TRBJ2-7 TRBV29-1 CSVEEGDTYEQYF
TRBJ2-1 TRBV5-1 CASTGYNEQFF
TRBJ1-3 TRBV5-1 CASSSREGTGNTIYF
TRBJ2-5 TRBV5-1 CASSLTSPQETQYF
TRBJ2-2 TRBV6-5 CASSWDRDAGELFF
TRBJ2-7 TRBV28 CASSLSGGAGYEQYF
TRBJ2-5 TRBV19 CATSRNRAVETQYF
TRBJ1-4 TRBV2 CASSAQGEKLFF
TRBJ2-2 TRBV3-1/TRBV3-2 CASSVRASSGELFF
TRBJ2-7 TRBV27 CASSFWAGTYEQYF
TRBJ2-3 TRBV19 CASNNLKDTQYF
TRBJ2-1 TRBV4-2 CASSQALLQGSEQFF
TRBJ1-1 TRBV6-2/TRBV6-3 CASSPRTGWNTEAFF
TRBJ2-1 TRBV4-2 CASSPTGQGIYNEQFF